The source of this T cell receptor beta chain is a study of blood T cell repertoires in COVID-19. Looking at the study overall: COVID-19 samples from acute and convalescent phases originated in the United States, Italy and Spain. PBMCs, B-cell-depleted T cells, or T cells provided the cDNA or gDNA that made up the material.

Losses at the gene ends were 4 bases for V and 8 bases for J; bases not matched to a gene: 16. Germline CDR1 MDHEN, CDR2 SYDVKM. The CDR3 runs to 16 residues. In the study's own analysis: Quantification of nucleated cells was approximated via reference gene primer amplification. Produced via immunoSEQ multiplex PCR; TCRdb's table is partial and in-frame only. The DNA was the basis for D and trimming; V, J and clone size are from that table. The repertoire holds some 400,000 clones, with around 90% as singletons. Sequenced input: peripheral blood. The J gene is TRBJ1-2, the V gene TRBV28; 7 bases agree with TRBD1. The sequence derives from a man aged 18 to 29 with active or convalescent COVID-19. The CDR3 nucleotides read TGTGCCAGCAGTTCACTGACAGGGAGTGGGGTTGGCGGCTACACCTTC. Encoded protein: CASSSLTGSGVGGYTF.